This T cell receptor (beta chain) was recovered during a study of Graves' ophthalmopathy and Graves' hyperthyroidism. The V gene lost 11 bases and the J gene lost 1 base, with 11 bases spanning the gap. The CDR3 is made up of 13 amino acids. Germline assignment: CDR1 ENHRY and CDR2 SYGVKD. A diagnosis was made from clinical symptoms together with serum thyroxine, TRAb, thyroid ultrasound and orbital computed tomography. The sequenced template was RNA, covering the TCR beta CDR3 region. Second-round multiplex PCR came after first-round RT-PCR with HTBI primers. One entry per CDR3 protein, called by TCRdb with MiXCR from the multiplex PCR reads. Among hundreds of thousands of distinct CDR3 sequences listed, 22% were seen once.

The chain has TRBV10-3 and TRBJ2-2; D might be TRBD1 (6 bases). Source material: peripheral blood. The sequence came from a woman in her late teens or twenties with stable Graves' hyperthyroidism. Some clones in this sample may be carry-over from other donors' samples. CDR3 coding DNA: TGTGCCGCCACGACAGGGAACACCGGGGAGCTGTTTTTT. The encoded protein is CAATTGNTGELFF.